The 13 T cell receptor beta chains presented below share a single source sample, sequenced in a study of blood T cell repertoires in COVID-19. Libraries were prepared by immunoSEQ multiplex PCR; TCRdb keeps only in-frame clonotypes and omits some of them. The profile covers fewer than 300,000 clones, with roughly 86% appearing a single time and around 9.5% taken by the ten largest. Input material: peripheral blood. The receptors stem from a man in his forties or fifties who had recovered from COVID-19.

This rearrangement joins TRBV10-3 to TRBJ2-2; the match to TRBD2 covers 11 bases. CDR1 is ENHRY, CDR2 SYGVKD, per germline. The ends lost 6 bases at V and 4 bases at J; junction bases unmatched: 7. The CDR3 runs to 16 residues. The CDR3, as DNA: TGTGCCATCAGGGGACTAGCGGACCCTACCACCGGGGAGCTGTTTTTT. This gives the protein CAIRGLADPTTGELFF.

The chain joins TRBV5-6 to TRBJ1-2, with D uncertain. The CDR3 consists of 13 residues. CDR1 SGHDT and CDR2 YYEEEE come from the germline V gene. V dropped 0 bases and J dropped 5 bases, with 8 bases sitting between them. The chain's CDR3 is CASSLVGGYGYTF. CDR3 nucleotide sequence: TGTGCCAGCAGCTTGGTTGGAGGGTATGGCTACACCTTC. Drawing the rest from reference TRBV5-6 and TRBJ1-2, the complete variable domain is DAGVTQSPTHLIKTRGQQVTLRCSPKSGHDTVSWYQQALGQGPQFIFQYYEEEERQRGNFPDRFSGHQFPNYSSELNVNALLLGDSALYLCASSLVGGYGYTFGSGTRLTVV.

The count of this clone is one. This chain joins TRBV9 and TRBJ1-6, with 7 bases identical to TRBD1. Germline V CDR1 and CDR2: SGDLS, YYNGEE. After removal of 4 bases from V and 7 bases from J, the junction contained 8 bases not matched to a gene. The CDR3 totals 15 residues. The CDR3 spells CASSQNAQGNSPLHF. CDR3 DNA: TGTGCCAGCAGCCAAAATGCACAGGGGAATTCACCCCTCCACTTT.

The chain's CDR3 is CASSSGLAGGSTDTQYF. Written as DNA, the CDR3 is TGTGCCAGCAGCTCAGGACTAGCGGGAGGTAGCACAGATACGCAGTATTTT. V is TRBV11-3 and J is TRBJ2-3; 14 nucleotides align to TRBD2. The CDR3 covers 17 residues. J lost 0 bases, V lost 4 bases, and 3 bases had no gene match. Per germline, CDR1 SGHNT and CDR2 YENEEA.

The chain couples TRBV1 to TRBJ2-6; the table's D gene call, TRBD2, was not cross checked with the DNA. TRBV1 is flagged as a pseudogene. The CDR3 is made up of 21 amino acids. The CDR3 is CTSSQIFGLALRSSGANVLTF. The CDR3 coding sequence is TGCACCAGCAGCCAGATCTTCGGACTAGCCTTAAGAAGCTCTGGGGCCAACGTCCTGACTTTC.

This clone was detected only once. The V gene is TRBV4-3, the J gene TRBJ2-5; D is undetermined. The V end was cut by 1 base, the J end by 4 bases, with 4 bases between. Germline CDR1 is LGHNA and CDR2 is YSLEER. The CDR3 totals 12 residues. The DNA of the CDR3 is TGCGCCAGCAGCCAAGGGAGAGAGACCCAGTACTTC. Amino acids: CASSQGRETQYF.

The chain is built from TRBV19 and TRBJ1-1; D remains unclear. V lost 3 bases, J lost 4 bases, and 9 bases lay in between. The CDR3 is 13 amino acids. Per germline, CDR1 LNHDA and CDR2 SQIVND (reference sequence). The chain's CDR3 is CASSIGGSTEAFF. The CDR3 nucleotides are TGTGCCAGTAGTATCGGCGGGAGCACTGAAGCTTTCTTT.

The chain carries TRBV6-6 and TRBJ2-1; D is ambiguous. The ends were cut back, 6 bases at V and 0 bases at J, with 9 bases in the middle. From germline, CDR1 is MNHNY and CDR2 SVGAGI (reference sequence). The CDR3 spans 14 residues. The CDR3 DNA sequence: TGTGCCAGCAGCCCTTCGAGCTCCTACAATGAGCAGTTCTTC. Amino acids: CASSPSSSYNEQFF.

The chain has TRBV10-3 and TRBJ2-7, with 10 bases lining up with TRBD2. The CDR3 has 13 residues. Germline V CDR1 and CDR2: ENHRY, SYGVKD. V was clipped by 10 bases and J by 5 bases; unmatched bases: 8. The chain's CDR3 is CATQAGGPDEQYF. The CDR3 DNA reads as TGTGCCACCCAAGCGGGAGGGCCAGACGAGCAGTACTTC.

The chain joins TRBV6-5 to TRBJ2-7; weak D call: TRBD1 (5 bases). Trimming pared 7 bases from V and 1 base from J, leaving 11 bases between. Germline lookup yields CDR1 MNHEY and CDR2 SVGAGI. The CDR3 length is 13 residues. CDR3 region: CASTNSGSYEQYF. Written as DNA, the CDR3 is TGTGCCAGCACTAATTCAGGGTCCTACGAGCAGTACTTC.

The sample holds one count of this clone. The chain has TRBV10-2 and TRBJ1-1, with D unclear. CDR3 size: 15 residues. Trimming pared 7 bases from V and 2 bases from J, leaving 17 bases between. The germline V gene encodes CDR1 WSHSY and CDR2 SAAADI. The DNA of the CDR3 is TGCGCCAGCAACCCCGGGAGACTAGGAAACACTGAAGCTTTCTTT. Translation gives CASNPGRLGNTEAFF.

V is TRBV11-2 and J is TRBJ2-3; D is uncertain. Trimming removed 0 bases at V and 5 bases at J, with 9 bases between. Germline V gives CDR1 SGHAT, CDR2 FQNNGV. The CDR3 extends over 14 amino acids. The CDR3 is CASSLDRVGDTQYF. The CDR3 DNA follows: TGTGCCAGCAGCTTAGACCGGGTGGGAGATACGCAGTATTTT.

The gene calls are TRBV20-1 and TRBJ1-2; D is uncertain. Germline V gene sequence: CDR1 DFQATT, CDR2 SNEGSKA (reference sequence). The CDR3 consists of 17 residues. The germline V and J ends were trimmed by 3 bases and 2 bases, with 22 bases remaining between them. CDR3 loop: CSASRPAPRGKNYGYTF. DNA for the CDR3: TGCAGTGCTAGTCGGCCGGCACCGCGAGGCAAAAACTATGGCTACACCTTC.